The 7 T cell receptor beta chains listed next were all sequenced from one sample in a study of blood T cell repertoires in COVID-19. The data were produced by immunoSEQ multiplex PCR, yet TCRdb's version contains in-frame clones alone and is incomplete. The table includes fewer than 400,000 clones, 70% to 90% detected once. Sequencing was done on a sample of peripheral blood. These receptors were collected from a human donor in a cohort sampled during active COVID-19.

The V and J genes are TRBV6-1 and TRBJ1-4, with D unclear. This CDR3 has 15 amino acids. Trimming left V 2 bases short and J 7 bases short, with 14 bases between. CDR1 and CDR2 from the germline V gene are MNHNS and SASEGT. The CDR3 sequence: CASSEPIGRGEKLFF. The CDR3 coding sequence is TGTGCCAGCAGTGAACCGATCGGGAGAGGTGAAAAACTGTTTTTT.

The chain combines TRBV7-2 with TRBJ1-4; unclear D gene. Germline values: CDR1 SGHTA, CDR2 FQGNSA. V was pared by 8 bases and J by 4 bases, with 11 bases between. The CDR3 sequence is 13 residues long. CDR3 bases: TGTGCCAGCGGGAGGAGCCTTAATGAAAAACTGTTTTTT. Translated: CASGRSLNEKLFF. The variable domain in full, completed from reference TRBV7-2 and TRBJ1-4, reads GAGVSQSPSNKVTEKGKDVELRCDPISGHTALYWYRQSLGQGLEFLIYFQGNSAPDKSGLPSDRFSAERTGGSVSTLTIQRTQQEDSAVYLCASGRSLNEKLFFGSGTQLSVL.

The genes are TRBV3-1 (or the pseudogene TRBV3-2) and TRBJ2-3, with 10 bases fitting TRBD2. V gave up 3 bases and J gave up 4 bases; unmatched junction bases: 10. The CDR3 is 17 residues long. Per germline, CDR1 LGHDT and CDR2 YNNKEL (reference sequence). The CDR3, as DNA: TGTGCCAGCAGCCACCGAGGAAGCGGGAGGGGGGCAGATACGCAGTATTTT. Protein sequence: CASSHRGSGRGADTQYF.

The CDR3 DNA follows: TGTGCCAGCATTTTTCTGACAGGCTATGGCTACACCTTC. Encoded protein: CASIFLTGYGYTF. This chain connects TRBV6-5 to TRBJ1-2; D may be TRBD1 (6 bases). V lost 7 bases to trimming and J lost 4 bases, with 13 bases between them. Per the germline V gene, CDR1 is MNHEY and CDR2 is SVGAGI. The CDR3 loop spans 13 amino acids.

The V and J genes are TRBV3-1 (or the pseudogene TRBV3-2) and TRBJ2-7; TRBD1 matches at 8 bases. Germline-derived CDR1 and CDR2 are LGHDT and YNNKEL (reference sequence). V was pared by 4 bases and J by 5 bases, with 13 bases of the junction left unmatched. The length of the CDR3 is 16 residues. The CDR3 spells CASSRERAGGTDEQYF. CDR3 in DNA: TGTGCCAGCAGCCGAGAAAGGGCAGGGGGCACCGACGAGCAGTACTTC.

The V gene is TRBV5-1, the J gene TRBJ1-1; D gene uncertain. Germline V gives CDR1 SGHRS, CDR2 YFSETQ. Trimming stripped 3 bases from V and 0 bases from J, with 6 bases between. The CDR3 sequence is 13 residues long. DNA for the CDR3: TGCGCCAGCAGCTCCCAGGTGAACACTGAAGCTTTCTTT. Protein product: CASSSQVNTEAFF.

The chain has TRBV30 and TRBJ2-1; D might be TRBD2 (6 bases). Between the trimmed V and J ends, which lost 4 bases and 3 bases, there was a span of 10 bases. The germline CDR1 and CDR2 sequences are GTSNPN and SVGIG (reference sequence). The CDR3 totals 13 residues. The CDR3 reads CAWIAVNYNEQFF. In DNA, the CDR3 is TGTGCCTGGATAGCGGTAAACTACAATGAGCAGTTCTTC.